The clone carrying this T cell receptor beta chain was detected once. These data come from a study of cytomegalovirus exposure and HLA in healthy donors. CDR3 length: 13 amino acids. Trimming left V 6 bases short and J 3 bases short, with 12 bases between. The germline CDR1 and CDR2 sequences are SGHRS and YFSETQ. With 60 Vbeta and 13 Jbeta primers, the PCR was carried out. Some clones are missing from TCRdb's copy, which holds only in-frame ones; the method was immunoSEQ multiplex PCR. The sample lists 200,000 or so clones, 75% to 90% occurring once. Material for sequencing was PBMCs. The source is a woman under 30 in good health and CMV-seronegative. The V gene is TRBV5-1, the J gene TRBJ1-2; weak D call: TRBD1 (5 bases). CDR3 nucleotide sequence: TGCGCCAGCACGGGGGGGGTTGACTATGGCTACACCTTC. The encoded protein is CASTGGVDYGYTF.